This T cell receptor beta chain was captured in a study of shared clonotypes between healthy human individuals. About the research overall: With ages of 18 to 49, the donors were a couple of women and a few men.

Positive CCR7 selection of CD45RO-negative cells yielded the naive CD8 cells, and terminally differentiated effector memory CD45RA+ cells were excluded. Points from the study as a whole: Compared with clonotypes that all four donors shared, non-shared clonotypes had lower generation probabilities.

The protocol was immunoSEQ multiplex PCR, while the TCRdb copy is restricted to in-frame clones and leaves out a portion. The sample holds around 2.1 million clones, about 93% seen once. Details on this clone: Its antigen is as yet unknown.

There are 15 residues in the CDR3. Germline V CDR1 and CDR2: MNHEY, SMNVEV (reference sequence). The V and J ends lost 5 bases and 7 bases respectively, with 18 bases between them. The rearrangement joins TRBV27 to TRBJ2-1, with D maybe TRBD1 (6 bases). Sequencing was carried out using naive CD8+ T cells from PBMCs. This receptor was identified in a man aged 18 to 29 in good health. Some clones in this sample may be carry-over from other donors' samples. The CDR3: CASSRQVGSWNEQFF. CDR3 DNA: TGTGCCAGCAGTCGACAGGTGGGTTCTTGGAATGAGCAGTTCTTC.